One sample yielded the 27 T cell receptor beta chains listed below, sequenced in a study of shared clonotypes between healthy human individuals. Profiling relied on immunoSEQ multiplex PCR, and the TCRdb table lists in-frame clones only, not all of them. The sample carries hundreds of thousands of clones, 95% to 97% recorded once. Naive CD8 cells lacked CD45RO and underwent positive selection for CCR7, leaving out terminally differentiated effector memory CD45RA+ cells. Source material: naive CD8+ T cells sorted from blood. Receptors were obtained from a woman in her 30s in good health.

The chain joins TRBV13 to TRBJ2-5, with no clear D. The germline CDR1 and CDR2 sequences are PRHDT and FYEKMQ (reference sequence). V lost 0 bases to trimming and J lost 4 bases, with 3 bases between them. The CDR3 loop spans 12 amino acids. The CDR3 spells CASSLGPETQYF. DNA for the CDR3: TGTGCCAGCAGCTTAGGCCCAGAGACCCAGTACTTC. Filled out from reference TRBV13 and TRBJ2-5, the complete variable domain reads AAGVIQSPRHLIKEKRETATLKCYPIPRHDTVYWYQQGPGQDPQFLISFYEKMQSDKGSIPDRFSAQQFSDYHSELNMSSLELGDSALYFCASSLGPETQYFGPGTRLLVL.

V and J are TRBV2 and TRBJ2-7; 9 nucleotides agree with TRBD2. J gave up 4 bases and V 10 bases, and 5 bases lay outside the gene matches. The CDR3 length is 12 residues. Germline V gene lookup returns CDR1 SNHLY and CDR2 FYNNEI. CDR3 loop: CATMTSGYEQYF. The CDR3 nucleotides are TGTGCCACCATGACTAGCGGATACGAGCAGTACTTC.

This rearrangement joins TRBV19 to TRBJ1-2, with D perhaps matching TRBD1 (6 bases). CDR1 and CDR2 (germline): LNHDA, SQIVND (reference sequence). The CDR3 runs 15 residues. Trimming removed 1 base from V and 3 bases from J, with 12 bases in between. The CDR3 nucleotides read TGTGCCAGTAGTATAGGACCCGGGGGCGACTATGGCTACACCTTC. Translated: CASSIGPGGDYGYTF.

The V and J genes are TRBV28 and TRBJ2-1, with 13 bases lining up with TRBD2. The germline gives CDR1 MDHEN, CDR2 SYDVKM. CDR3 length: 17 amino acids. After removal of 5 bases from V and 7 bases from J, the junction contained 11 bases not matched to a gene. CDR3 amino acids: CASSVGLGLAGANEQFF. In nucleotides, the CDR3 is TGTGCCAGCAGTGTGGGACTCGGACTAGCGGGAGCTAATGAGCAGTTCTTC.

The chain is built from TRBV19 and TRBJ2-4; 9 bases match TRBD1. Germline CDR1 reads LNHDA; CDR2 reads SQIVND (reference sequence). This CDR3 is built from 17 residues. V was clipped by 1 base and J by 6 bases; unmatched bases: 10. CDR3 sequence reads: CASSIGRHRGHLNIQYF. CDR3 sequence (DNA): TGTGCCAGTAGTATAGGCCGACACAGGGGGCATTTAAACATTCAGTACTTC.

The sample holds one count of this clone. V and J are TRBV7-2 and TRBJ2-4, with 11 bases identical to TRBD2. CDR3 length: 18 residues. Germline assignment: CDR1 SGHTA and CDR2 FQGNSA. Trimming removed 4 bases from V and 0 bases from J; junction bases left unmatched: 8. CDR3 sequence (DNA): TGTGCCAGCAGCTCTGGGACTAGCGGCACGATAGCCAAAAACATTCAGTACTTC. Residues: CASSSGTSGTIAKNIQYF.

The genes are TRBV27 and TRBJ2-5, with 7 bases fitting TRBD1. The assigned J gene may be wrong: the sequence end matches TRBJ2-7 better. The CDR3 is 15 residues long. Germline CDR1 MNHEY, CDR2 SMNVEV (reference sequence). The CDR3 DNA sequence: TGTGCCAGCACCGCAAAGACAGGGAGAACCTACGAGCAGTACTTC. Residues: CASTAKTGRTYEQYF.

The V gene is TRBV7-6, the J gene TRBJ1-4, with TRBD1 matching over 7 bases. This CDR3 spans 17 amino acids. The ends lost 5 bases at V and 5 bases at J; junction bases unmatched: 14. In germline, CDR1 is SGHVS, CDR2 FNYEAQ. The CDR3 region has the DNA TGTGCCAGCAGCCCTGACAGGGTTTTAAGTGACAATGAAAAACTGTTTTTT. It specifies CASSPDRVLSDNEKLFF. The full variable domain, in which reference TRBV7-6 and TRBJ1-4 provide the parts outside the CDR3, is GAGVSQSPRYKVTKRGQDVALRCDPISGHVSLYWYRQALGQGPEFLTYFNYEAQQDKSGLPNDRFSAERPEGSISTLTIQRTEQRDSAMYRCASSPDRVLSDNEKLFFGSGTQLSVL.

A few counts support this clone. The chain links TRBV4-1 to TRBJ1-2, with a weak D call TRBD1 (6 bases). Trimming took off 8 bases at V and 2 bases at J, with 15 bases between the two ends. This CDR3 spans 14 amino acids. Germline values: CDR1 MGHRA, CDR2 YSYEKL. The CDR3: CASSGATGNYGYTF. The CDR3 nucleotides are TGCGCCAGCTCGGGGGCCACAGGGAACTATGGCTACACCTTC.

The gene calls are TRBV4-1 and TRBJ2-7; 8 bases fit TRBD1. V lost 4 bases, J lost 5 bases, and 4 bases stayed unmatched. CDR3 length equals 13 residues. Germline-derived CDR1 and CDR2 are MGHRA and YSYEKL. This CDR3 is CASSRTGKDEQYF. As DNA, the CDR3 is TGCGCCAGCAGCCGGACAGGGAAGGACGAGCAGTACTTC.

The CDR3 region has the DNA TGTGCCAGCACCAATAGTTGGTCTAGCGGGAGATTAGAGCTGTTTTTT. As protein: CASTNSWSSGRLELFF. The genes are TRBV6-6 and TRBJ2-2; TRBD2 agrees at 10 bases. The CDR3 has 16 amino acids. From germline, CDR1 is MNHNY and CDR2 SVGAGI (reference sequence). The J segment lost 11 bases and the V segment lost 7 bases, leaving 16 bases of the junction unmatched.

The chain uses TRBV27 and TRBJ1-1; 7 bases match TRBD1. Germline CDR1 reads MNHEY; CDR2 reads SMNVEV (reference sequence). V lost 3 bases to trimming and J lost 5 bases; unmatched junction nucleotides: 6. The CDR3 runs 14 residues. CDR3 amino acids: CASSFLIQGTEAFF. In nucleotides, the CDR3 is TGTGCCAGCAGTTTTCTCATACAGGGGACTGAAGCTTTCTTT.

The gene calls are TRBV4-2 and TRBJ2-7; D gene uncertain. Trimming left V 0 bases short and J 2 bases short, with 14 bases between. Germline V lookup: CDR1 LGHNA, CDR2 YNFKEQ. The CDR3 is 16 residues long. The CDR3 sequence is CASSQDSWNFAYEQYF. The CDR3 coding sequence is TGTGCCAGCAGCCAAGATAGCTGGAATTTTGCCTACGAGCAGTACTTC.

The chain's CDR3 is CASIVGATEAFF. The CDR3 region has the DNA TGTGCCAGCATCGTCGGGGCCACTGAAGCTTTCTTT. The chain is built from TRBV2 and TRBJ1-1; possible D gene TRBD1, 5 bases. The CDR3 is 12 amino acids. V lost 7 bases and J lost 4, with 10 bases in between. Germline CDR1 reads SNHLY; CDR2 reads FYNNEI.

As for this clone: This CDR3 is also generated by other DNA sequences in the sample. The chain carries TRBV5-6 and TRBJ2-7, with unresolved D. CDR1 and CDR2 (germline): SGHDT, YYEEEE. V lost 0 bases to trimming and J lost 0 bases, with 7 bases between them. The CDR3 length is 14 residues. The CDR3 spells CASSLGTVSYEQYF. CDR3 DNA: TGTGCCAGCAGCTTGGGGACGGTCTCCTACGAGCAGTACTTC.

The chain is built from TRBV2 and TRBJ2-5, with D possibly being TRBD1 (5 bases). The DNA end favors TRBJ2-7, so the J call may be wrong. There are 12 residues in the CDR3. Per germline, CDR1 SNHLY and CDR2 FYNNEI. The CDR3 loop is CASREPGYEQYF. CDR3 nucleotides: TGTGCCAGCAGGGAACCAGGGTACGAGCAGTACTTC.

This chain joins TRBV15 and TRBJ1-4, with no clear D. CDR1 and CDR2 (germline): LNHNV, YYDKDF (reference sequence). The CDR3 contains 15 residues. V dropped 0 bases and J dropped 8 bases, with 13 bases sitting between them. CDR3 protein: CATSRDLLDGEKLFF. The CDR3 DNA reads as TGTGCCACCAGCAGAGATCTATTGGATGGGGAAAAACTGTTTTTT. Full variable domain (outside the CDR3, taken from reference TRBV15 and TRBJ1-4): DAMVIQNPRYQVTQFGKPVTLSCSQTLNHNVMYWYQQKSSQAPKLLFHYYDKDFNNEADTPDNFQSRRPNTSFCFLDIRSPGLGDTAMYLCATSRDLLDGEKLFFGSGTQLSVL.

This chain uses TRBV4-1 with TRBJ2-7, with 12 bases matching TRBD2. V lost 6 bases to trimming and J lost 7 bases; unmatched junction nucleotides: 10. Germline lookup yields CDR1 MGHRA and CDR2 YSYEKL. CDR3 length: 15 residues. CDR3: CASSRWTSGKEEQYF. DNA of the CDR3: TGCGCCAGCAGTCGCTGGACTAGCGGGAAAGAAGAGCAGTACTTC.

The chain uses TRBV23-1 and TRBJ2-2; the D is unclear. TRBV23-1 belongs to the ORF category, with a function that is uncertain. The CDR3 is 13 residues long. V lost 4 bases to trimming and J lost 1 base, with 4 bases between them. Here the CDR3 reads CASSLGNTGELFF. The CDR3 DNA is TGCGCCAGCAGTCTAGGGAACACCGGGGAGCTGTTTTTT.

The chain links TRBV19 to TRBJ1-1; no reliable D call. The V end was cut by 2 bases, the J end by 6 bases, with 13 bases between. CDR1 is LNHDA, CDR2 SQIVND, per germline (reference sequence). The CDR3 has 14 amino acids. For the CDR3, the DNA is TGTGCCAGTAGTATACGGGATAATTTACCTGAAGCTTTCTTT. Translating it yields CASSIRDNLPEAFF.

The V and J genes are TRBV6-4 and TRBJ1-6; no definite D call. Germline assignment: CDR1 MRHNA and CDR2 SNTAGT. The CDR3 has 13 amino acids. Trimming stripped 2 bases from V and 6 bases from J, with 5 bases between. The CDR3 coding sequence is TGTGCCAGCAGTGACAGGGCTAATTCACCCCTCCACTTT. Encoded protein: CASSDRANSPLHF.

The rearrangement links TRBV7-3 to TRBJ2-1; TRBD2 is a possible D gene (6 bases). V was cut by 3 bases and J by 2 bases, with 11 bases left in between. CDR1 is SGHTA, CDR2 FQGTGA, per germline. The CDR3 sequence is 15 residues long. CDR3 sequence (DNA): TGTGCCAGCAGCTTGGAGCGGGTAACCTACAATGAGCAGTTCTTC. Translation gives CASSLERVTYNEQFF.

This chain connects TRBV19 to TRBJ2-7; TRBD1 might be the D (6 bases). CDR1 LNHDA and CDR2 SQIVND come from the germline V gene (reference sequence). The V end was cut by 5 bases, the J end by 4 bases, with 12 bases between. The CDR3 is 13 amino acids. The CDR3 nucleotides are TGTGCCAGTAGTCTAACAGGGCTATACGAGCAGTACTTC. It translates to CASSLTGLYEQYF. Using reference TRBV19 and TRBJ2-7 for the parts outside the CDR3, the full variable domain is DGGITQSPKYLFRKEGQNVTLSCEQNLNHDAMYWYRQDPGQGLRLIYYSQIVNDFQKGDIAEGYSVSREKKESFPLTVTSAQKNPTAFYLCASSLTGLYEQYFGPGTRLTVT.

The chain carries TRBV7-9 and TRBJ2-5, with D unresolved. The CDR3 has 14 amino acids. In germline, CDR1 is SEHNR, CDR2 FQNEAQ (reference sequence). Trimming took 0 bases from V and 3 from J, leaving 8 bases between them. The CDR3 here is CASSLAISEETQYF. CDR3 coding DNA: TGTGCCAGCAGCTTAGCTATTTCAGAAGAGACCCAGTACTTC.

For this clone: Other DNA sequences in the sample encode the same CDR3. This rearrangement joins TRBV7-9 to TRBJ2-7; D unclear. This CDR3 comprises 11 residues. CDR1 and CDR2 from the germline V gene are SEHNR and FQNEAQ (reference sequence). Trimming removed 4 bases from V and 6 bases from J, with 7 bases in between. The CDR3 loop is CASSSPGEQYF. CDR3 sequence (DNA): TGTGCCAGCAGCTCCCCAGGCGAGCAGTACTTC.

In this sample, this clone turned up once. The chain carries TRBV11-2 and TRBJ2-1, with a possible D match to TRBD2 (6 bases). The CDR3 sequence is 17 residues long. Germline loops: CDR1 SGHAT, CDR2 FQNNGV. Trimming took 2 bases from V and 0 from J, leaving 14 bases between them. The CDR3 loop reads CASSLNAGTDSYNEQFF. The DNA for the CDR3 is TGTGCCAGCAGCTTAAACGCAGGGACTGACTCCTACAATGAGCAGTTCTTC.

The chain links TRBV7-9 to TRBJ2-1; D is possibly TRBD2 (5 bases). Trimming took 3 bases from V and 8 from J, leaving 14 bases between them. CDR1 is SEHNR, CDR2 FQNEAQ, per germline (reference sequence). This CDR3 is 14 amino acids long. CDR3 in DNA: TGTGCCAGCAGCTTTATACTAGGTGGCGATGAGCAGTTCTTC. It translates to CASSFILGGDEQFF.